Detailed here is one TCR beta chain. Its antigen is unidentified. From germline, CDR1 is MNHEY and CDR2 SMNVEV (reference sequence). The ends lost 3 bases at V and 4 bases at J; junction bases unmatched: 5. The CDR3 has 15 amino acids. Stem cell-like memory, regulatory, central memory and naive CD4+ cells were sorted via CD45RO/CCR7/CD25/CD127/CD95/CD27. TCRB transcripts that were expressed got sequenced, as all of the isolated RNA had been reverse transcribed. Some 3.6 million reads was the average for naive, central memory and regulatory T cell samples. TCRdb's copy holds only in-frame clones and misses some; the assay was immunoSEQ multiplex PCR. Of 300,000 to 450,000 clones in the sample, roughly an eighth were seen once. The entry originates in a study of beta chain features in type 1 diabetes. Study observations and caveats: For patients and controls alike, PCR might favor shorter templates to the same degree. In every one of the four CD4+ subsets, TCRB CDR3s were moderately but significantly shorter in Type 1 diabetes patients.

This receptor was taken from a man aged 18 to 35 in good health. Sequenced material: naive CD4+ T cells from blood. The chain employs TRBV27 and TRBJ2-3, with 9 positions matching TRBD1. CDR3 coding DNA: TGTGCCAGCAGTTTCTCGGACAGGGGCCCAGATACGCAGTATTTT. This gives the protein CASSFSDRGPDTQYF.